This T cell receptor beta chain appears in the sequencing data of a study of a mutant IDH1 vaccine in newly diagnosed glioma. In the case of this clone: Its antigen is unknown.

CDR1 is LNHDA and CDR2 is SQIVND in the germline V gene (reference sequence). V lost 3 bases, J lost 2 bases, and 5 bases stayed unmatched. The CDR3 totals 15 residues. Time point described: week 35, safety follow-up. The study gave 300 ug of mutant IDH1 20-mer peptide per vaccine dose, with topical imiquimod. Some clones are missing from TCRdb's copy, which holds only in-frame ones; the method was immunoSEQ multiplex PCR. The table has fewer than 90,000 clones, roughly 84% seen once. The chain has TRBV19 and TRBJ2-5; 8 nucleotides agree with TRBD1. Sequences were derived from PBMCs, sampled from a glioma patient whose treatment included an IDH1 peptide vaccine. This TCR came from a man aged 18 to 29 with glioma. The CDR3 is CASSIGQGRQETQYF. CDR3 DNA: TGTGCCAGTAGTATCGGACAGGGAAGACAAGAGACCCAGTACTTC.